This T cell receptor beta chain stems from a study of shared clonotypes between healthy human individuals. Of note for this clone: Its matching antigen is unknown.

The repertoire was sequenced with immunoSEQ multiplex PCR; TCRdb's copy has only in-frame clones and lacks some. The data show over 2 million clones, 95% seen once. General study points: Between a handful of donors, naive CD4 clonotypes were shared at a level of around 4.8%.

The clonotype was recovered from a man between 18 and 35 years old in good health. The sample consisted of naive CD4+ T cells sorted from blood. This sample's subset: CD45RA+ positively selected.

CDR3 region: CASSTTGFSYNEQFF. DNA for the CDR3: TGTGCCAGCAGTACGACAGGGTTCTCCTACAATGAGCAGTTCTTC. J is TRBJ2-1 and V is TRBV28; 7 bases map to TRBD1. J lost 0 bases, V lost 5 bases, and 4 bases had no gene match. The germline V gene encodes CDR1 MDHEN and CDR2 SYDVKM. This CDR3 spans 15 amino acids.